A single sample gave rise to the 8 T cell receptor beta chains below, sequenced in a study of blood T cell repertoires in COVID-19. TCRdb's copy holds only in-frame clones and misses some; the assay was immunoSEQ multiplex PCR. Of around 220,000 clones in the sample, around 80% are singletons; the top ten hold around 5.1%. Sequences were obtained from peripheral blood. These receptors all stem from a human donor in a cohort sampled during active COVID-19.

J is TRBJ2-7 and V is TRBV28; tentatively, D is TRBD2 (6 bases). CDR1 is MDHEN and CDR2 is SYDVKM in the germline V gene. V dropped 7 bases and J dropped 4 bases, with 17 bases sitting between them. CDR3 length: 14 amino acids. As DNA, the CDR3 is TGTGCCAGCAAGGTCTCGGGGGTGGGATACGAGCAGTACTTC. This sequence encodes CASKVSGVGYEQYF.

V gene TRBV5-4 combines with J gene TRBJ1-3, with 8 bases fitting TRBD1. Germline trimming cut 4 bases from V and 4 bases from J; bases unmatched to any gene: 4. The germline CDR1 and CDR2 sequences are SGHNT and YYREEE (reference sequence). The CDR3 covers 14 residues. The CDR3 spells CASSQDRAGNTIYF. Written as DNA, the CDR3 is TGTGCCAGCAGCCAGGACAGGGCAGGAAACACCATATATTTT.

This clone has just a few counts. The chain couples TRBV19 to TRBJ1-4; TRBD1 matches at 7 bases. The germline gives CDR1 LNHDA, CDR2 SQIVND (reference sequence). The CDR3 has 16 amino acids. Trimming removed 5 bases from V and 0 bases from J; junction bases left unmatched: 6. CDR3 sequence reads: CASSPWDRSTNEKLFF. The DNA for the CDR3 is TGTGCCAGTAGTCCTTGGGACAGATCAACTAATGAAAAACTGTTTTTT. The variable domain in full, with the rest retrieved from reference TRBV19 and TRBJ1-4, is DGGITQSPKYLFRKEGQNVTLSCEQNLNHDAMYWYRQDPGQGLRLIYYSQIVNDFQKGDIAEGYSVSREKKESFPLTVTSAQKNPTAFYLCASSPWDRSTNEKLFFGSGTQLSVL.

This chain links TRBV19 with TRBJ1-1; unclear D gene. V was shortened by 3 bases and J by 4 bases, with 12 bases between the two germline ends. The germline CDR1 and CDR2 sequences are LNHDA and SQIVND (reference sequence). The CDR3 is made up of 14 amino acids. The CDR3 protein is CASSIVSGPTEAFF. In nucleotides, the CDR3 is TGTGCCAGTAGTATCGTGTCAGGTCCCACTGAAGCTTTCTTT.

As to this clone: Other nucleotide sequences from this sample produce the same CDR3. V gene TRBV30 combines with J gene TRBJ1-5, with TRBD1 matching 7 bases. Germline V gene data show CDR1 as GTSNPN and CDR2 as SVGIG (reference sequence). This CDR3 comprises 13 residues. V was pared by 1 base and J by 5 bases, with 2 bases of the junction left unmatched. The chain's CDR3 is CAWSEQGDQPQHF. CDR3 DNA: TGTGCCTGGAGTGAGCAGGGGGATCAGCCCCAGCATTTT. The entire variable domain, with the rest obtained from reference TRBV30 and TRBJ1-5, is as follows: SQTIHQWPATLVQPVGSPLSLECTVEGTSNPNLYWYRQAAGRGLQLLFYSVGIGQISSEVPQNLSASRPQDRQFILSSKKLLLSDSGFYLCAWSEQGDQPQHFGDGTRLSIL.

This clone was observed many times. This chain links TRBV18 with TRBJ2-3, with D uncertain. With 1 base removed from V and 6 bases from J, the gap between germline ends came to 17 bases. Per the germline V gene, CDR1 is KGHSH and CDR2 is LQKENI. The CDR3 is 16 amino acids. The chain's CDR3 is CASSPQIAPDGDTQYF. In DNA, the CDR3 is TGTGCCAGCTCACCACAGATAGCACCAGACGGGGATACGCAGTATTTT.

DNA for the CDR3: TGTGCCAGCTCACCAGAGGTGGCCCAAGAGACCCAGTACTTC. This gives the protein CASSPEVAQETQYF. The chain is built from TRBV18 and TRBJ2-5, with D unresolved. Trimming cost V 2 bases and J 1 base, with 8 bases left between them. This CDR3 region has 14 residues. The germline V gene encodes CDR1 KGHSH and CDR2 LQKENI. The variable domain in full, with the rest retrieved from reference TRBV18 and TRBJ2-5, is NAGVMQNPRHLVRRRGQEARLRCSPMKGHSHVYWYRQLPEEGLKFMVYLQKENIIDESGMPKERFSAEFPKEGPSILRIQQVVRGDSAAYFCASSPEVAQETQYFGPGTRLLVL.

This rearrangement joins TRBV7-2 to TRBJ2-1; tentatively, D is TRBD2 (7 bases). Trimming shortened V by 1 base and J by 6 bases, and 19 bases separated the two germline ends. The CDR3 spans 17 residues. Germline V gene data show CDR1 as SGHTA and CDR2 as FQGNSA. The chain's CDR3 is CASSLDQWGGRGNEQFF. The CDR3 DNA sequence: TGTGCCAGCAGCTTAGATCAATGGGGGGGCAGGGGCAATGAGCAGTTCTTC.